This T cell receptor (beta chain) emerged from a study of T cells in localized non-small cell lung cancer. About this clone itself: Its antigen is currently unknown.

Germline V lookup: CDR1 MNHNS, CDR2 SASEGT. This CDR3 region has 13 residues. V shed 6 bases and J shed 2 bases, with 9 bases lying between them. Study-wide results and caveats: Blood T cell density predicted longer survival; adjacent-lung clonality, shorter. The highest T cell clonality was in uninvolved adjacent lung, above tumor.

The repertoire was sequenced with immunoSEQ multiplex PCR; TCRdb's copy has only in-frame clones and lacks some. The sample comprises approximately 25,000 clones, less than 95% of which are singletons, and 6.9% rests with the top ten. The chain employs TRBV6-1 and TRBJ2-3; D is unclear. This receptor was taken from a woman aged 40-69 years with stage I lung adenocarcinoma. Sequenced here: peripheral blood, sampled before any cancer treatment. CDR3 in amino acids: CASRDGPTDTQYF. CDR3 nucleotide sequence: TGTGCCAGCAGGGATGGACCCACAGATACGCAGTATTTT.